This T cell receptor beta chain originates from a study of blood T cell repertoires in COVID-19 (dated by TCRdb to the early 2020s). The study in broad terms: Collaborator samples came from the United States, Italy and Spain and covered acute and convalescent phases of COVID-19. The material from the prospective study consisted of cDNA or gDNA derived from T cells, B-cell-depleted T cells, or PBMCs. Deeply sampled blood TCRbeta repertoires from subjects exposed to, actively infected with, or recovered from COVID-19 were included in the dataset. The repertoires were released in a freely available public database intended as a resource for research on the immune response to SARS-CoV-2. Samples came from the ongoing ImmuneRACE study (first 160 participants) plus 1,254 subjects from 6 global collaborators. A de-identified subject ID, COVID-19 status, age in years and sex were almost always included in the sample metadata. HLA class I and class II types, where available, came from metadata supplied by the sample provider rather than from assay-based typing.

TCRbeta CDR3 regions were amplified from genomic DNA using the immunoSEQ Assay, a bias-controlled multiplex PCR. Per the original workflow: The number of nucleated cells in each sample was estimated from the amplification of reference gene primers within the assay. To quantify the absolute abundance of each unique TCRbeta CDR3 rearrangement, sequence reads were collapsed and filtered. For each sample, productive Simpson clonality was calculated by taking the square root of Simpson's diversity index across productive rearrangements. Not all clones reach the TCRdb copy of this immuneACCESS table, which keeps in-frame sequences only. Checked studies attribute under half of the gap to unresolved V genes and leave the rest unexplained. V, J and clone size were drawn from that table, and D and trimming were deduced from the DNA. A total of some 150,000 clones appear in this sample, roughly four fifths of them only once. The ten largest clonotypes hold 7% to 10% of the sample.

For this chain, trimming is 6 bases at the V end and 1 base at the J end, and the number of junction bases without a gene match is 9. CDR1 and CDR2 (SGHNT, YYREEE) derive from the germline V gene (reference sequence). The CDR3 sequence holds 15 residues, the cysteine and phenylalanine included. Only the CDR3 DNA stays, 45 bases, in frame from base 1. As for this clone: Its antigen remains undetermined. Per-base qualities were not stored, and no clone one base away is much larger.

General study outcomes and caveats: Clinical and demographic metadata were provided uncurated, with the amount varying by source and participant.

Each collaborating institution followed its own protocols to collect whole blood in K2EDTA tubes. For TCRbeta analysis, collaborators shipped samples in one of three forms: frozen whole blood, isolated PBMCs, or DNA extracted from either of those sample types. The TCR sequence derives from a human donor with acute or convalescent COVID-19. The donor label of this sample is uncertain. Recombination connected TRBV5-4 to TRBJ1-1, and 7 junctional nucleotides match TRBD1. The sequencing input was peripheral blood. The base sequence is TGTGCCAGCACTTCGGACAGGAGACGGAACACTGAAGCTTTCTTT. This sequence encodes CASTSDRRRNTEAFF.